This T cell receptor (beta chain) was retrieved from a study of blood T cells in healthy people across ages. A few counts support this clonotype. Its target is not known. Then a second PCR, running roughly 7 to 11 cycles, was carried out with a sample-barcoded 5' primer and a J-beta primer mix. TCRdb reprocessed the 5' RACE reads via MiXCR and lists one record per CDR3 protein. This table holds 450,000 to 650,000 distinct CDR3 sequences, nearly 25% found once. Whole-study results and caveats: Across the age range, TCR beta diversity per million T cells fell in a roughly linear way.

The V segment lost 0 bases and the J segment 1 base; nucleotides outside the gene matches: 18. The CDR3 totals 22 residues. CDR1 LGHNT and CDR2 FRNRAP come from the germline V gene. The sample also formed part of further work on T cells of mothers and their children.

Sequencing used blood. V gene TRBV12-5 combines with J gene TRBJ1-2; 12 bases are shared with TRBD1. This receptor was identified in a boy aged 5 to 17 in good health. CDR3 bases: TGTGCTAGTGGTTTGGTCGAACACCTCCCTTGGGACAGGGGGCGACTTAACTATGGCTACACCTTC. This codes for CASGLVEHLPWDRGRLNYGYTF.